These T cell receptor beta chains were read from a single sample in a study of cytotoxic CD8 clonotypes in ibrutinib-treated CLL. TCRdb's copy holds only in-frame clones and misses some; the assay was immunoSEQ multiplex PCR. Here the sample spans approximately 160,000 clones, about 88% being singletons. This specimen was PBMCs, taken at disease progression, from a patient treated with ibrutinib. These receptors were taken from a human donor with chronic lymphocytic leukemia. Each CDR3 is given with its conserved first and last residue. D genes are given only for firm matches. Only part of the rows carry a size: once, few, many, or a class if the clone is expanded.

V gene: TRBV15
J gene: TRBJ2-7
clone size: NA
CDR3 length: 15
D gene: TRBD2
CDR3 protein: CATSRPSGSSYEQYF
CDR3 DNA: TGTGCCACCAGCAGACCTAGCGGGAGCTCCTACGAGCAGTACTTC

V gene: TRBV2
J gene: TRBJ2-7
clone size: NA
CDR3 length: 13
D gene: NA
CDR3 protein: CASIRGPAYEQYF
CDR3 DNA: TGTGCCAGCATTCGCGGACCTGCCTACGAGCAGTACTTC

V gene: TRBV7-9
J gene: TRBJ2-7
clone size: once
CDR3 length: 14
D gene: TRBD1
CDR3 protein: CASSLAGQVYEQYF
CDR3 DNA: TGTGCCAGCAGCTTAGCGGGACAGGTATACGAGCAGTACTTC

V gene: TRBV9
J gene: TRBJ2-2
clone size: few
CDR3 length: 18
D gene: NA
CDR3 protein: CASSVDHRKTRNTGELFF
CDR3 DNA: TGTGCCAGCAGCGTAGATCATCGCAAAACCCGTAACACCGGGGAGCTGTTTTTT

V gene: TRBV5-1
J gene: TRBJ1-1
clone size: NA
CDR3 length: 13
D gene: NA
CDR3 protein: CASSLDRGREAFF
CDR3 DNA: TGCGCCAGCAGCTTGGACAGAGGACGAGAAGCTTTCTTT

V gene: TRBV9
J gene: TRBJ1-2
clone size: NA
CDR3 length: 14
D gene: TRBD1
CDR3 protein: CASSAPGQGSGYTF
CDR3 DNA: TGTGCCAGCAGCGCCCCGGGACAGGGGTCTGGCTACACCTTC

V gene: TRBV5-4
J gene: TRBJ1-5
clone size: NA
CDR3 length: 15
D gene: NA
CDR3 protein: CASSFQGLPNQPQHF
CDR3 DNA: TGTGCCAGCAGCTTTCAGGGATTACCCAATCAGCCCCAGCATTTT

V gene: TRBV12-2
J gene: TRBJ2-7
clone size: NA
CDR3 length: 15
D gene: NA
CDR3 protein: CASRLHSGQSYEQYF
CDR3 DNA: TGTGCAAGTCGCCTCCACTCGGGACAGTCCTACGAGCAGTACTTC

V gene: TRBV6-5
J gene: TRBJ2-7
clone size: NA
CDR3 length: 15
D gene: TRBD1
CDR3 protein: CASSRDRDPFYEQYF
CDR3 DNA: TGTGCCAGCAGCAGAGACAGGGACCCATTCTACGAGCAGTACTTC

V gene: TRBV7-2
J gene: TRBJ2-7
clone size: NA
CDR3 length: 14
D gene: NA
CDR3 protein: CASSLGHTTYEQYF
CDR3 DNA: TGTGCCAGCAGCTTAGGACACACCACCTACGAGCAGTACTTC

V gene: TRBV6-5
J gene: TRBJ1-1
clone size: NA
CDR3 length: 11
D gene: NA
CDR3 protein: CASTGDTGAFF
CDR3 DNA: TGTGCCAGCACGGGCGATACGGGGGCTTTCTTT

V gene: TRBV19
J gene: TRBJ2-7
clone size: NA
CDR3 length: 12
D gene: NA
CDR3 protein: CASSPSSYEQYF
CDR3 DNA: TGTGCCAGTAGTCCGAGCTCCTACGAGCAGTACTTC

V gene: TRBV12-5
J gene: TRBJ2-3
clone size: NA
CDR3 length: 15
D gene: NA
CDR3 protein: CASGSTATSTDTQYF
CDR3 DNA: TGTGCTAGTGGTTCTACGGCCACTAGCACAGATACGCAGTATTTT

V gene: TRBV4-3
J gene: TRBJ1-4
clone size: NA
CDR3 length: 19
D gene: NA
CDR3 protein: CASSQDLAGGAFTNEKLFF
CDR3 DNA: TGCGCCAGCAGCCAAGATCTCGCCGGGGGCGCTTTCACTAATGAAAAACTGTTTTTT

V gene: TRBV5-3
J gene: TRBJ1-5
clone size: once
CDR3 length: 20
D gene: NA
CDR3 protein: CARSFVCGRVLGDSNQPQHF
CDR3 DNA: TGTGCCAGAAGCTTCGTCTGCGGCAGAGTCCTGGGGGATAGCAATCAGCCCCAGCATTTT

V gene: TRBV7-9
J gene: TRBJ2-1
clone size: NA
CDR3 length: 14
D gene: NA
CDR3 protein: CASSLTTNYNEQFF
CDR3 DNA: TGTGCCAGCAGCTTGACGACTAACTACAATGAGCAGTTCTTC

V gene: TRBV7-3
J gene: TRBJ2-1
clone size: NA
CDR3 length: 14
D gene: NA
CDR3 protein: CASSDTDTYNEQFF
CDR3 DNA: TGTGCCAGCAGCGACACGGACACCTACAATGAGCAGTTCTTC

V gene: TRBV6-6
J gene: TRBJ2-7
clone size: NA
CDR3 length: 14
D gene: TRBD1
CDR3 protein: CASSPGQGRYEQYF
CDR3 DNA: TGTGCCAGCAGTCCGGGACAGGGGAGATACGAGCAGTACTTC

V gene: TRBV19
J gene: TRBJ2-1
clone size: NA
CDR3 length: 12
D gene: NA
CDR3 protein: CASSIGDNEQFF
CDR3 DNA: TGTGCCAGTAGTATAGGTGACAATGAGCAGTTCTTC

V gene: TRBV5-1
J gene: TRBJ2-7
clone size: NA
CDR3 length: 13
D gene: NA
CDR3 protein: CASGTDNSYEQYF
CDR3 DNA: TGCGCCAGTGGGACCGATAACTCCTACGAGCAGTACTTC

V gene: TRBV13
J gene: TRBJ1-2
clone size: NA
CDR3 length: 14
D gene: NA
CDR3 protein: CASSLGGYSYGYTF
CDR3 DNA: TGTGCCAGCAGCTTAGGGGGGTATAGCTATGGCTACACCTTC

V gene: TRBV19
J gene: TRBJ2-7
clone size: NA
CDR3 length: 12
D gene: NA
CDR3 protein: CASSGLGYEQYF
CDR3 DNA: TGTGCCAGTAGTGGACTCGGCTACGAGCAGTACTTC

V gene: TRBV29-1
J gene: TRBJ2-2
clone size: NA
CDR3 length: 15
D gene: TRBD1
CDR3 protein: CSVDLGQGVPGELFF
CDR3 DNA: TGCAGCGTTGACCTCGGACAGGGAGTTCCCGGGGAGCTGTTTTTT

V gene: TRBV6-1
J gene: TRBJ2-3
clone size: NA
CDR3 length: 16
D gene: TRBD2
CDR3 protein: CASSEPRTSGKDTQYF
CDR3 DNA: TGTGCCAGCAGTGAACCTAGGACTAGCGGAAAAGATACGCAGTATTTT

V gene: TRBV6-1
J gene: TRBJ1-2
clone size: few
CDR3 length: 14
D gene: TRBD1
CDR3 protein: CASIRQGAARGYTF
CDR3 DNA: TGTGCCAGCATCCGACAGGGGGCGGCTAGGGGCTACACCTTC

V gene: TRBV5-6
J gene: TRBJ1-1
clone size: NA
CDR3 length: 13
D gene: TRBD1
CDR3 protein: CASNTGGGTEAFF
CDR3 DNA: TGTGCCAGCAATACAGGGGGAGGCACTGAAGCTTTCTTT

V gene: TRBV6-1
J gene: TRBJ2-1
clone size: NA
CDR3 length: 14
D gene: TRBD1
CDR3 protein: CASSDPHRGNEQFF
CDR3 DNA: TGTGCCAGCAGTGACCCGCACAGGGGGAATGAGCAGTTCTTC

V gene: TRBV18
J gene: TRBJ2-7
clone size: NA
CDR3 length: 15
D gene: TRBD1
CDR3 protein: CASSPLRTGDYEQYF
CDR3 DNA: TGTGCCAGCTCACCTCTCAGGACAGGGGACTACGAGCAGTACTTC

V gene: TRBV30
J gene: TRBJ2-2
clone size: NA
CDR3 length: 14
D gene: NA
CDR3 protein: CAWNDEGIGGELFF
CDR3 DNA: TGTGCCTGGAACGACGAAGGGATTGGCGGGGAGCTGTTTTTT

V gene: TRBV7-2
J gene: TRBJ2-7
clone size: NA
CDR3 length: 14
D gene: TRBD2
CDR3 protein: CASSRTSGEYEQYF
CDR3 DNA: TGTGCCAGCAGCCGGACTAGCGGGGAATACGAGCAGTACTTC

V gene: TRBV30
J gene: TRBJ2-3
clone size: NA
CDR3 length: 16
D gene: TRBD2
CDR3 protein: CAWSPGTSGSTDTQYF
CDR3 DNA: TGTGCCTGGAGTCCAGGGACTAGCGGGAGTACAGATACGCAGTATTTT

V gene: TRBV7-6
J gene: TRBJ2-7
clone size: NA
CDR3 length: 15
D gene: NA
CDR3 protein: CASSPWAGMPYEQYF
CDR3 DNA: TGTGCCAGCAGCCCATGGGCGGGGATGCCCTACGAGCAGTACTTC

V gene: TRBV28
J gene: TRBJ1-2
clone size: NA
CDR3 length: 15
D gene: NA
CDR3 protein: CARSLPRDETYGYTF
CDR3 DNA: TGTGCCAGAAGCTTACCGAGGGACGAGACTTATGGCTACACCTTC

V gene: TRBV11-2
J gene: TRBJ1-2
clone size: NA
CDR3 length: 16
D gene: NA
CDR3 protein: CASSSKGTGGTYGYTF
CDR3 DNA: TGTGCCAGCAGCTCGAAAGGGACCGGGGGAACCTATGGCTACACCTTC

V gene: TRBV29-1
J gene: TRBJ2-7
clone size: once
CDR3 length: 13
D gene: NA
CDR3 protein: CSVKRVGSYEQYF
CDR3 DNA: TGCAGCGTCAAGCGGGTAGGGAGCTACGAGCAGTACTTC

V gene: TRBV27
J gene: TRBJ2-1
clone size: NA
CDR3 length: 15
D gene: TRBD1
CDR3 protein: CAISLTGVFSNEQFF
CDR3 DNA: TGTGCCATCAGTCTGACAGGGGTGTTTTCCAATGAGCAGTTCTTC

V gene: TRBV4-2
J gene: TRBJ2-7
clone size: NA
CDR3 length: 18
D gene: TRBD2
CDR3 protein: CASSPRVVAGTESYEQYF
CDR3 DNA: TGTGCCAGCAGCCCCCGGGTAGTAGCGGGAACCGAATCCTACGAGCAGTACTTC

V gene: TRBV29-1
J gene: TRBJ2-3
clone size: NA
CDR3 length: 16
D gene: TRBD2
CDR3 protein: CSVEIQTGGHTDTQYF
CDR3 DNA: TGCAGCGTTGAAATTCAGACGGGAGGGCACACAGATACGCAGTATTTT

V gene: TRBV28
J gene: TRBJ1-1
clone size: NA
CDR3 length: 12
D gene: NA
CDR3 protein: CASSPRHTEAFF
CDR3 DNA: TGTGCCAGCAGTCCTCGACACACTGAAGCTTTCTTT

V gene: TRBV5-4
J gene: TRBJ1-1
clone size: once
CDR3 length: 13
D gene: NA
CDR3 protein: CASRPHLNTEAFF
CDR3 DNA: TGTGCCAGCAGACCACACCTGAACACTGAAGCTTTCTTT

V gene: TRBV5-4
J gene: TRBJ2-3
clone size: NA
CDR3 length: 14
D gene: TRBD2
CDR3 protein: CASSLAGGPDTQYF
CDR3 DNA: TGTGCCAGCAGCTTGGCGGGGGGGCCAGATACGCAGTATTTT

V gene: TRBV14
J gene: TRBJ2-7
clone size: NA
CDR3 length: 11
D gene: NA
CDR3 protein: CASSQFYEQYF
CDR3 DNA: TGTGCCAGCAGCCAATTCTACGAGCAGTACTTC

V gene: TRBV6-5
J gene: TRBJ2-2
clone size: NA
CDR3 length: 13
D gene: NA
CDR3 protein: CATRAGDPGELFF
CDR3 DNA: TGTGCCACTCGAGCCGGGGACCCCGGGGAGCTGTTTTTT

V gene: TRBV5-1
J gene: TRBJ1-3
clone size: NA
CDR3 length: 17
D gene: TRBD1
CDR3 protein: CASSIPGQGRSGNTIYF
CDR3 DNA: TGCGCCAGCAGCATCCCGGGACAGGGACGCTCTGGAAACACCATATATTTT

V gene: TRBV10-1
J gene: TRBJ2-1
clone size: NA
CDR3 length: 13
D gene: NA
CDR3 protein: CATSQGSYNEQFF
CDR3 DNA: TGCGCCACCTCCCAGGGGTCGTACAATGAGCAGTTCTTC

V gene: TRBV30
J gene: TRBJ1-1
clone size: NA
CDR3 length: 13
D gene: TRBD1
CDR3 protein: CAWSAGQGTEAFF
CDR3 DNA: TGTGCCTGGAGTGCGGGACAGGGAACTGAAGCTTTCTTT

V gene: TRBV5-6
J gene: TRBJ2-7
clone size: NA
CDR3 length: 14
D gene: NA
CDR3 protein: CASSLVQFSYEQYF
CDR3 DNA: TGTGCCAGCAGCTTGGTACAGTTCTCCTACGAGCAGTACTTC

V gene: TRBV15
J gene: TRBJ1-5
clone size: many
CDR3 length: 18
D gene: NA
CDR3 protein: CATSRGEGGRPSNQPQHF
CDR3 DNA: TGTGCCACCAGCAGAGGCGAGGGAGGACGGCCCTCGAATCAGCCCCAGCATTTT

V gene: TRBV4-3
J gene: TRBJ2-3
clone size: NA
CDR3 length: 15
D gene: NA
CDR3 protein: CASSQVSFGSGTQYF
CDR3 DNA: TGCGCCAGCAGCCAAGTTAGCTTTGGGTCGGGTACGCAGTATTTT

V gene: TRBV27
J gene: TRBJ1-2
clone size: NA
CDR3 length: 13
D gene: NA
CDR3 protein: CASSLSGAGGYTF
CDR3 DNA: TGTGCCAGCAGTTTATCAGGGGCTGGTGGCTACACCTTC